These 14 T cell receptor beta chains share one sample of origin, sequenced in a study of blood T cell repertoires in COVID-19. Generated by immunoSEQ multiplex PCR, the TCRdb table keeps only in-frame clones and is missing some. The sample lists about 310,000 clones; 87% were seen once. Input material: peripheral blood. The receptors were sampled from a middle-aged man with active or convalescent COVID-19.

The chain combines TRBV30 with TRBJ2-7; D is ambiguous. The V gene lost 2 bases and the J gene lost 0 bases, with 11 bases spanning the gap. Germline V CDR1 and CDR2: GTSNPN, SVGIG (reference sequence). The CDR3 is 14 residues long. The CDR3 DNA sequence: TGTGCCTGGAGTTTGAGACAAAGCTCCTACGAGCAGTACTTC. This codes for CAWSLRQSSYEQYF.

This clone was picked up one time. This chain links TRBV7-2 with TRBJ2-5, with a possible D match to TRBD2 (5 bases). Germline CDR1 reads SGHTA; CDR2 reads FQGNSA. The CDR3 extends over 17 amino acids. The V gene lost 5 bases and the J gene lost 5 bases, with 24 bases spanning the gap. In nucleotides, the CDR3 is TGTGCCAGCAGCCCTAGCTTTGTGAGAAAGACGGCGGAGACCCAGTACTTC. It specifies CASSPSFVRKTAETQYF.

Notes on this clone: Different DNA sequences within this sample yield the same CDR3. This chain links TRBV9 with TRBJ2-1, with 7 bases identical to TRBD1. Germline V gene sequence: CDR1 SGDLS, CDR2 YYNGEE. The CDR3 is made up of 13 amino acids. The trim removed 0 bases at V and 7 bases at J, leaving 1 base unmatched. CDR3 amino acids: CASSVAGGNEQFF. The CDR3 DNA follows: TGTGCCAGCAGCGTAGCAGGGGGTAATGAGCAGTTCTTC. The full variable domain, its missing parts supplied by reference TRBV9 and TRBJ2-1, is DSGVTQTPKHLITATGQRVTLRCSPRSGDLSVYWYQQSLDQGLQFLIQYYNGEERAKGNILERFSAQQFPDLHSELNLSSLELGDSALYFCASSVAGGNEQFFGPGTRLTVL.

In DNA, the CDR3 is TGTGCCATCAGTGACGGAGATACGCAGTATTTT. Translated: CAISDGDTQYF. The J gene is TRBJ2-3, the V gene TRBV10-3; D is undetermined. Germline CDR1 ENHRY, CDR2 SYGVKD. Trimming stripped 3 bases from V and 5 bases from J, with 3 bases between. The CDR3 is made up of 11 amino acids.

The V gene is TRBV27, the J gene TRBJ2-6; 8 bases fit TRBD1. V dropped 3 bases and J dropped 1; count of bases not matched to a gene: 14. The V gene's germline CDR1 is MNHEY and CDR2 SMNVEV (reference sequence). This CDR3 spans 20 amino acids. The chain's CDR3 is CASSFLSPTGDLSGANVLTF. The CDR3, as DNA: TGTGCCAGCAGTTTCCTTTCCCCGACAGGGGACCTTTCTGGGGCCAACGTCCTGACTTTC.

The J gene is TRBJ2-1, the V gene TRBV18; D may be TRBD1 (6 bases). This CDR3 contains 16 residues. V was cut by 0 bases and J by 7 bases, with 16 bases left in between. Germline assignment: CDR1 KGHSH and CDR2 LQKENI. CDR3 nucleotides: TGTGCCAGCTCACCACCTCACCAGGGAAGGGGGAATGAGCAGTTCTTC. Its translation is CASSPPHQGRGNEQFF.

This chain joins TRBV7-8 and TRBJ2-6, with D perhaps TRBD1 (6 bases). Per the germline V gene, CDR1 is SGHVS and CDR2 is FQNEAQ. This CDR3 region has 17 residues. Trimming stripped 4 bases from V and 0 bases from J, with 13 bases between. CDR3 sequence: CASSSRRGSSGANVLTF. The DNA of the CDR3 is TGTGCCAGCAGCTCCCGAAGGGGGTCCTCTGGGGCCAACGTCCTGACTTTC.

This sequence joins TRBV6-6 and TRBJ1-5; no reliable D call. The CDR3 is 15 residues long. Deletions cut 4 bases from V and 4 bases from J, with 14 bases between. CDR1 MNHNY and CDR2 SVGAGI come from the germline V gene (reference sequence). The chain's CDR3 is CASSFPAIGNQPQHF. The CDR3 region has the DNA TGTGCCAGCAGTTTTCCAGCGATCGGAAATCAGCCCCAGCATTTT.

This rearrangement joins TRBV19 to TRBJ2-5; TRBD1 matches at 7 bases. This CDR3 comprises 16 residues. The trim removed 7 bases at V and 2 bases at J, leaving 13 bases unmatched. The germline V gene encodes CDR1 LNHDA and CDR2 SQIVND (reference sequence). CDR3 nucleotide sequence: TGTGCCAGTAAAAAGAAGGACAGGTATTCACAAGAGACCCAGTACTTC. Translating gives CASKKKDRYSQETQYF. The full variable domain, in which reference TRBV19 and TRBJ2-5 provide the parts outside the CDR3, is DGGITQSPKYLFRKEGQNVTLSCEQNLNHDAMYWYRQDPGQGLRLIYYSQIVNDFQKGDIAEGYSVSREKKESFPLTVTSAQKNPTAFYLCASKKKDRYSQETQYFGPGTRLLVL.

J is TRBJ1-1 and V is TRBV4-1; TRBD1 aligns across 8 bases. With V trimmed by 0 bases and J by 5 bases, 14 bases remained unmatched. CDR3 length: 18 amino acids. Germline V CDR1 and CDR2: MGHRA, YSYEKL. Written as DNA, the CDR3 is TGCGCCAGCAGCCAAGATCCCCCACTCGGACAGGGTCAAACTGAAGCTTTCTTT. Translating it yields CASSQDPPLGQGQTEAFF.

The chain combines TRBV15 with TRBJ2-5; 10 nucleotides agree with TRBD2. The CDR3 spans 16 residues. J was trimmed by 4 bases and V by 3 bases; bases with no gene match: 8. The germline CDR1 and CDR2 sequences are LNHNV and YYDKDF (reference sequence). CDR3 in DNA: TGTGCCACCAGCAGTGACCTAGCGGGGGCCCGAGAGACCCAGTACTTC. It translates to CATSSDLAGARETQYF.

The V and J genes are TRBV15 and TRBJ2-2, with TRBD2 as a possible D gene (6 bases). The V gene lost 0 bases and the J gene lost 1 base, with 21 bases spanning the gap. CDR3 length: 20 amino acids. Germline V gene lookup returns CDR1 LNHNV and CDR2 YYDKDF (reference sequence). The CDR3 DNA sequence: TGTGCCACCAGCAGAGATTATTTTATAGGCGATAGCGGGAACACCGGGGAGCTGTTTTTT. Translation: CATSRDYFIGDSGNTGELFF.

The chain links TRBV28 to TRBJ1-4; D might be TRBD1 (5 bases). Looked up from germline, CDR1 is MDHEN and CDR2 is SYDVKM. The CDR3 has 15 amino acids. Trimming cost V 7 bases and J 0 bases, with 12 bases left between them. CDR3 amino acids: CASKSGGTTNEKLFF. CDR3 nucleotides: TGTGCCAGCAAGTCCGGGGGGACAACTAATGAAAAACTGTTTTTT.

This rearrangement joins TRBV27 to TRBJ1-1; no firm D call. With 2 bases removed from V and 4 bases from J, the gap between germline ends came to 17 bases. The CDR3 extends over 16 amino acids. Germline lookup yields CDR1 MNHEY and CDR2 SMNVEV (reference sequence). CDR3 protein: CASSLVTRAGVTEAFF. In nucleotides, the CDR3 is TGTGCCAGCAGTTTAGTAACGAGGGCCGGGGTCACTGAAGCTTTCTTT.